The T cell receptor beta chain under discussion was sequenced for a study of T-cell reconstitution after alpha-beta-depleted transplantation in children. This sample's TCRbeta library carried unique molecular identifier barcodes. TCRdb re-analysed the PCR reads in MiXCR, keeping a single row per CDR3 protein. The sample holds about 240,000 distinct CDR3 sequences; 25% are singletons and the top ten take roughly 2.5%. Points from the study as a whole: After transplant, at about two months, alpha-beta T cells were reportedly derived from several hundred expanded graft clones. Newly generated T cells supplied most T-cell counts and diversity one year post-transplant. Where some patients showed high TCRbeta diversity at day 60, it came from recipient T cells and thymic progenitors that had survived.

Looked up from germline, CDR1 is SGHVS and CDR2 is FQNEAQ. Trimming shortened V by 7 bases and J by 5 bases, and 9 bases separated the two germline ends. This CDR3 is built from 12 residues. This clonotype turned up a few times. The antigen is not known. The specimen was PBMCs, collected before TCRalphabeta/CD19-depleted stem cell transplant. The V call is TRBV7-8, the J call TRBJ2-1; no reliable D call. This clonotype was obtained from a girl aged 2 to 9 with Fanconi anemia, due to receive a stem cell transplant. CDR3 protein: CASTILNNEQFF. CDR3 DNA: TGTGCCAGCACCATACTCAACAATGAGCAGTTCTTC.